This TCR beta chain was identified in a study of cytomegalovirus exposure and HLA in healthy donors. Study at large: There were just under 400 genotyped donors. Of these, roughly 82% fell in the genetic ancestry cluster associated with self-reported Caucasian donors.

Researchers ran the PCR with 60 Vbeta and 13 Jbeta primers. Sequencing used immunoSEQ multiplex PCR; TCRdb keeps in-frame clones, though not all of them. Among 200,000 to 250,000 clones listed, about 83% were seen once. Germline V gene sequence: CDR1 SGHTS, CDR2 YDEGEE. The CDR3 has 15 amino acids. Trimming took 3 bases from V and 3 from J; bases not matched to a gene: 7. The sample consisted of PBMCs. The sequence was obtained from a human donor in good health. The rearrangement uses TRBV5-8 and TRBJ1-1; 8 bases map to TRBD1. DNA for the CDR3: TGTGCCAGCAGCTCGCAAACAGGGGGGGACACTGAAGCTTTCTTT. It specifies CASSSQTGGDTEAFF.